These 2 T cell receptor beta chains were all obtained from the same sample, sequenced in a study of cytomegalovirus exposure and HLA in healthy donors. The PCR had 60 Vbeta and 13 Jbeta primers. The protocol was immunoSEQ multiplex PCR, while the TCRdb copy is restricted to in-frame clones and leaves out a portion. In the table there are roughly 170,000 clones, 84% of which are singletons. The specimen was PBMCs. Receptor source: a girl aged 2 to 10 in good health and CMV-seropositive.

The chain uses TRBV30 and TRBJ1-5; maybe TRBD1 (6 bases). Germline lookup yields CDR1 GTSNPN and CDR2 SVGIG (reference sequence). The CDR3 contains 14 residues. V lost 3 bases and J lost 3, with 12 bases in between. Here the CDR3 DNA reads TGTGCCTGGAGAAGGACAGAGGCCAATCAGCCCCAGCATTTT. Translated: CAWRRTEANQPQHF.

CDR3 nucleotides: TGTGCCAGCAGCCTCGACAGGGTTGCTGAAGCTTTCTTT. It codes for CASSLDRVAEAFF. This chain connects TRBV5-4 to TRBJ1-1, with 7 bases fitting TRBD1. The CDR3 totals 13 residues. Germline lookup yields CDR1 SGHNT and CDR2 YYREEE (reference sequence). Trimming took 4 bases from V and 6 from J; bases not matched to a gene: 6.